This T cell receptor (beta chain) was recovered during a study of cytomegalovirus exposure and HLA in healthy donors (dated by TCRdb to 2017 to 2019). In terms of the full investigation: An earlier analysis of roughly 610 of the donors reported about 280 Gb of sequence data and 117 million unique TCR beta sequences obtained from some 200 million T cells. Among about 410 genotyped donors of the cohort, an average of around 240,000 unique TCR beta nucleotide sequences was sequenced per donor, of which about 18% were non-productive. All discovery cohort repertoires had been generated using a single sequencing platform. The study combined high-throughput TCR immunosequencing, statistical association of individual TCRs with disease status, and machine learning to predict cytomegalovirus infection status. A later genetic analysis took genome-wide SNP genotypes for about 65% of the roughly 670 donors and used that subset as a discovery cohort. In addition to the first cohort of 666 subjects, a separate validation cohort of some 120 different subjects was used. About five DR-DQ haplotypes were handled as single units for association and clustering because linkage in the cohort was strong. Around 320 gigabases of sequencing data and tens of millions of unique TCR sequences were included in an early release covering around 600 HLA-typed donors. An earlier analysis of fewer than 750 of the donors used high-throughput TCR beta sequencing to judge whether each TCR beta V gene segment behaved as functional or pseudogenic. Of the 350 to 450 genotyped donors, 65% to 90% were placed in the genetic ancestry cluster associated with self-reported Caucasian donors. Typing coverage differed by locus: A, B, C, DRB1 and DQB1 were typed in roughly 620-640 donors, DQA1 in about 550, DPA1 in around 580, and DPB1 in roughly 450. Donor age, sex, ethnicity and CMV serostatus were compiled together with the repertoire data. In a later analysis, previously published TCR beta repertoires from several hundred donors were re-analyzed and high-resolution HLA genotyping was added so that TCR occurrence patterns could be studied. Rather than using new phenotypic data, the later analysis identified candidate immune exposures from TCR beta sequences and from how often those sequences occurred across donors. The study was designed to test whether signatures of past pathogen exposure could be identified by cataloging public T cell receptors. The study profiled the T cell repertoires of fewer than 850 subjects by immunosequencing and related them to cytomegalovirus serostatus. HLA typing covered class I and class II loci at four-digit resolution. Study-level results and caveats: Linkage disequilibrium might explain the correlated functional status among segregating V segments, but an unknown experimental factor could not be excluded. In a later analysis, HLA-associated TCR beta chains were found to be more clonally expanded and to have lower generation probabilities than equally common non-associated chains. In an earlier analysis of some 500 of the donors, most TCR beta V segments were observed in productive rearrangements about 90% or about 30% of the time, broadly matching IMGT annotations. The classifier was reported to diagnose cytomegalovirus status with high specificity and sensitivity in both the original cohort and the validation cohort. A cluster of highly shared sequence variants was judged likely to be a technical artifact of the sequencing pipeline. Only TCR beta chains were sequenced in this cohort, and the absence of alpha or paired-chain data limited detectable features. Because counts were too low, 15 to 20 rarely observed V segments, including chromosome 9 orphons, were excluded from the earlier analysis of several hundred of the donors. The authors suggested that the approach could potentially be generalized to other disease states and immunological phenotypes. Most CMV-associated TCR beta chains appeared to be HLA-restricted in a later analysis, and the HLA associations seemed to be driven largely by CMV exposure. According to a later analysis, TCR association rates differed among HLA loci, with DRB1 alleles showing the most associated TCRs and HLA-C alleles showing the fewest. Because HLA typing was unavailable for some donors at each locus, only the typed subset was used in association tests. A further reported finding was that TCR beta sequences accurately predicted the HLA-A and HLA-B alleles for most subjects in the first cohort. In a later analysis, several top co-occurrence clusters were reported to appear linked to parvovirus B19, influenza, CMV and Epstein-Barr virus. A later genetic analysis reported fewer N-insertions in productive TCRs among donors in an Asian-associated ancestry cluster than the roughly 700-donor mean. A later genetic analysis associated a missense DCLRE1C variant with V-gene and J-gene trimming of TCR beta chains, and an independent cohort replicated the association. Most TCR sequences were observed very rarely across donors, whereas some public TCRs were present in many individuals. Immune exposure information for the cohort was limited to CMV serostatus. The study listed 164 TCR beta chains as associated with cytomegalovirus. In vitro tests confirmed that a few of the cytomegalovirus-associated TCR beta chains recognize cytomegalovirus antigens. Because the 87-base-pair reads could not distinguish some IMGT-functional V segments, including TRBV6-2 and TRBV6-3, those segments were excluded. Roughly uniform sequencing depth across donors was assumed in presence/absence analyses, although this assumption may not hold. In a later analysis, more than 15,000 TCR beta sequences were associated with specific HLA alleles at a false discovery rate of 0.05. Strong co-occurrence of HLA alleles, especially DR and DQ, made assigning TCR associations to individual alleles difficult.

With regard to this clone: What antigen it recognizes has not been identified. No much larger clone exists at a distance of one base, and base qualities are not known.

The cohort consisted of some 670 healthy bone marrow donors. At the time of sampling, every cohort member was nominally healthy, though immune exposures that went unrecorded were likely present. The donor tested CMV seropositive, placing the donor among the 289 seropositive members of the cohort. A peripheral blood sample was collected from each donor, and TCR beta sequencing was performed on peripheral blood mononuclear cells. Genomic DNA extraction from the blood cell samples was performed with the Qiagen DNeasy Blood Extraction Kit. The library was prepared using the immunoSEQ multiplex PCR assay. For the multiplex PCR, a mixture combining 60 forward primers for TCR Vbeta segments and 13 reverse primers for TCR Jbeta segments was used. Amplification of the CDR3 region of rearranged TCR beta genes was performed with a multiplex PCR assay on genomic DNA. The Illumina HiSeq System was used to sequence the amplified TCR beta libraries as 87-base-pair reads. Concerning the study's data processing: A later analysis tallied tens of millions of unique TCR beta chains across the 610 or so repertoires, and around 9.9 million of those chains were shared by two or more donors. Raw reads were error-corrected and collapsed into unique sequences with a nearest-neighbor algorithm that merged closely related sequences to remove PCR and sequencing errors. CDR3 sequences were aligned to IMGT reference sequences to assign V, D and J gene segments. For a sequence to be retained, at least a six-nucleotide match to both a V gene segment and a J gene segment was required. A rearrangement was called productive if the CDR3 had no stop codons and remained in frame with V and J, and every other rearrangement was called non-productive. Following IMGT convention, CDR3 was defined as the stretch from the second conserved V-encoded cysteine to the conserved J-encoded phenylalanine. Sequences without an unambiguous match to a single V gene segment were excluded from the earlier analysis of 500 to 700 of the donors. An earlier analysis of approximately 590 of the donors classified V segments as functional when productive rearrangements were above 56.7% and as segregating when the standard deviation between donors was above 5%. To diagnose cytomegalovirus status from the catalog of TCR beta chain sequences, a statistical classification framework was built. V and J gene assignment, in a later analysis, came from comparing TCR nucleotide sequences with IMGT/GENE-DB human TR gene sequences. Using the TCRdist pipeline, a later analysis assigned CDR3 sequences along with most-parsimonious VDJ recombination scenarios. In a later analysis, each TCR beta chain was defined by its CDR3 amino acid sequence together with its V-gene family, and reads lacking a unique V-gene family were excluded. A later analysis removed 450 to 600 highly shared, low-generation-probability nucleotide sequences to deal with suspected cross-contamination and a sequencing artifact. In a later analysis, a clonal expansion index for each public chain was calculated from normalized within-repertoire ranks of inferred template counts. A later analysis computed generation probabilities with a VDJ recombination model fitted to out-of-frame rearrangements, and checked the results against IGoR. A later analysis scored TCR-TCR, TCR-HLA and TCR-CMV co-occurrence with hypergeometric tests, applying a repertoire-size bias correction to TCR pairs. To estimate false discovery rates, a later analysis permuted the HLA or CMV assignments 20 times. A later analysis grouped co-occurring TCRs with DBSCAN, adding TCRdist sequence similarity when clustering within HLA-allele-positive subsets. Repertoires with fewer than 30,000 or more than 120,000 public chains were left out of co-occurrence clustering, as were five repertoires with anomalous nucleotide sharing. The clones in this table, taken by TCRdb from immuneACCESS, are in-frame only. Not every clone is retained; where verified, under half of the shortfall comes from an unresolved V gene, and the cause of the rest is unknown. The V and J calls and the clone size are those of that table, but D and trimming were determined from the DNA. This sample has 70,000 to 90,000 clones in its table, and roughly 82% of those were observed once. The top ten clonotypes cover 12% of the sample.

Germline trimming: 7 bases from V, 0 bases from J; junction bases outside gene matches: 1. The CDR3 sequence holds 13 residues, the cysteine and phenylalanine included. This entry keeps only the CDR3 DNA: 39 bases, framed from base 1. The germline V gene supplies CDR1 SQVTM and CDR2 ANQGSEA. The source material was PBMCs. The sequence was obtained from a male donor in good health and CMV-seropositive. Rearrangement joined TRBV29-1 to TRBJ2-3, and 10 junctional nucleotides match TRBD2. This receptor carries the CDR3 CSGLAGSTDTQYF. The DNA sequence is as follows: TGCAGCGGACTAGCGGGTAGCACAGATACGCAGTATTTT.